The next 25 T cell receptor beta chains were all read from a single sample in a study of cytotoxic CD8 clonotypes in ibrutinib-treated CLL (dated by TCRdb to the early 2020s). Receptor amplification or capture employed the immunoSEQ multiplex PCR assay. TCRdb mirrors the immuneACCESS table, restricted to in-frame sequences. Some clones are absent from its copies; in checked studies, under half trace to an unresolved V gene, and the reason for the others is unknown. Counted in this sample were fewer than 25,000 clones; roughly four fifths of them appeared once. The ten biggest clones cover under 8.5% of the sample. The specimen was PBMCs, collected before ibrutinib treatment. The source of these receptors is a human donor with chronic lymphocytic leukemia.

With respect to this clone: Other DNA sequences of this sample code for an identical CDR3. The chain combines TRBV5-1 with TRBJ1-1, with D possibly TRBD1 on 5 matching bases. The germline V gene encodes CDR1 SGHRS and CDR2 YFSETQ. The CDR3 consists of 13 residues. Trimming cost V 7 bases and J 3 bases, with 13 bases left between them. CDR3 DNA: TGCGCCAGCTCCCGACGGGGGGACACTGAAGCTTTCTTT. It codes for CASSRRGDTEAFF.

The chain is built from TRBV6-5 and TRBJ1-4; no definite D call. From germline, CDR1 is MNHEY and CDR2 SVGAGI. This CDR3 is built from 14 residues. V dropped 0 bases and J dropped 3 bases, with 5 bases sitting between them. CDR3 DNA sequence: TGTGCCAGCAGTTACTCCCCGGCTAATGAAAAACTGTTTTTT. This gives the protein CASSYSPANEKLFF.

V gene TRBV7-9 combines with J gene TRBJ2-7, with D maybe TRBD2 (5 bases). The germline V and J ends were trimmed by 2 bases and 5 bases, with 7 bases remaining between them. Germline V gives CDR1 SEHNR, CDR2 FQNEAQ (reference sequence). The CDR3 is 12 amino acids. The CDR3 DNA is TGTGCCAGCAGCTTATCCGGGGACGAGCAGTACTTC. Its protein product is CASSLSGDEQYF.

The rearrangement joins TRBV5-1 to TRBJ1-6; maybe TRBD1 (6 bases). Per germline, CDR1 SGHRS and CDR2 YFSETQ. V was cut by 0 bases and J by 5 bases, with 15 bases left in between. There are 17 residues in the CDR3. The CDR3 region has the DNA TGCGCCAGCAGCTTGGGATGGGGGCGCGGAAATAATTCACCCCTCCACTTT. Its translation is CASSLGWGRGNNSPLHF. The full variable domain, with the rest looked up from reference TRBV5-1 and TRBJ1-6, is KAGVTQTPRYLIKTRGQQVTLSCSPISGHRSVSWYQQTPGQGLQFLFEYFSETQRNKGNFPGRFSGRQFSNSRSEMNVSTLELGDSALYLCASSLGWGRGNNSPLHFGNGTRLTVT.

The chain is built from TRBV6-5 and TRBJ2-4; 8 bases fit TRBD2. Germline V lookup: CDR1 MNHEY, CDR2 SVGAGI. Trimming removed 4 bases from V and 2 bases from J; junction bases left unmatched: 7. CDR3 size: 16 residues. CDR3 region: CASSFVRGGPKNIQYF. The DNA of the CDR3 is TGTGCCAGCAGTTTTGTTCGGGGGGGCCCCAAAAACATTCAGTACTTC.

The chain recombines TRBV4-1 with TRBJ2-7, with 12 nucleotides matching TRBD1. This CDR3 has 18 amino acids. CDR1 and CDR2 (germline): MGHRA, YSYEKL. V shed 2 bases and J 3 bases; nucleotides not matched to a gene: 11. The CDR3 spells CASSQSSHGTGGIYEQYF. As DNA, the CDR3 is TGCGCCAGCAGCCAATCCTCCCACGGGACAGGGGGCATCTACGAGCAGTACTTC.

CDR3 nucleotides: TGTGCCAGCAGTTACGGCCTGTTGAACACTGAAGCTTTCTTT. Translated, it gives CASSYGLLNTEAFF. This chain uses TRBV6-6 with TRBJ1-1; D unresolved. The germline CDR1 and CDR2 sequences are MNHNY and SVGAGI (reference sequence). V shed 2 bases and J shed 0 bases, with 7 bases lying between them. The CDR3 totals 14 residues.

This clone was recorded once. The chain is built from TRBV6-1 and TRBJ2-2; possible D gene TRBD2, 5 bases. Germline-derived CDR1 and CDR2 are MNHNS and SASEGT. The germline V and J ends were trimmed by 7 bases and 6 bases, with 9 bases remaining between them. The CDR3 covers 12 residues. This chain's CDR3 is CASTLGAGELFF. The CDR3 nucleotides are TGTGCCAGCACTCTCGGGGCCGGGGAGCTGTTTTTT.

This chain links TRBV29-1 with TRBJ1-1; possible D gene TRBD1, 6 bases. With 8 bases removed from V and 3 bases from J, the gap between germline ends came to 19 bases. Germline V gives CDR1 SQVTM, CDR2 ANQGSEA. This CDR3 has 14 residues. CDR3 DNA sequence: TGCAGCCATCTGCGCGGACAGATATACACTGAAGCTTTCTTT. It specifies CSHLRGQIYTEAFF.

This clone came up once. J is TRBJ1-4 and V is TRBV6-6; no firm D call. Germline V gene lookup returns CDR1 MNHNY and CDR2 SVGAGI (reference sequence). V shed 7 bases and J shed 2 bases, with 14 bases lying between them. The CDR3 is 15 residues long. The CDR3 protein is CASINGGLTNEKLFF. The CDR3 DNA is TGTGCCAGCATCAACGGCGGGCTTACTAATGAAAAACTGTTTTTT.

The V and J genes are TRBV6-5 and TRBJ2-3; D is undetermined. The length of the CDR3 is 14 residues. With 5 bases removed from V and 0 bases from J, the gap between germline ends came to 9 bases. Germline V gene data show CDR1 as MNHEY and CDR2 as SVGAGI. CDR3 loop: CASSDRWSTDTQYF. CDR3 bases: TGTGCCAGCAGTGACCGCTGGAGCACAGATACGCAGTATTTT.

The rearrangement links TRBV30 to TRBJ1-2, with a possible D match to TRBD1 (5 bases). The germline V gene has CDR1 GTSNPN and CDR2 SVGIG (reference sequence). The CDR3 has 12 residues. With 4 bases removed from V and 3 bases from J, the gap between germline ends came to 9 bases. CDR3 sequence: CAWTGGDYGYTF. As DNA, the CDR3 is TGTGCCTGGACCGGGGGGGACTATGGCTACACCTTC.

The J gene is TRBJ2-7, the V gene TRBV4-2; weak D call: TRBD2 (6 bases). The CDR3 extends over 19 amino acids. V was trimmed by 2 bases and J by 2 bases, leaving 25 bases between them. From germline, CDR1 is LGHNA and CDR2 YNFKEQ. Here the CDR3 reads CASSQLGGLRSVSPYEQYF. The CDR3, as DNA: TGTGCCAGCAGCCAATTGGGGGGACTTAGGTCGGTTTCTCCCTACGAGCAGTACTTC.

This clone was recorded only once. V gene TRBV9 combines with J gene TRBJ1-6; 7 positions agree with TRBD1. The CDR3 spans 16 residues. J gave up 4 bases and V 3 bases, and 7 bases lay outside the gene matches. Per germline, CDR1 SGDLS and CDR2 YYNGEE. CDR3 nucleotide sequence: TGTGCCAGCAGCGGACAGGGACCATTGTATAATTCACCCCTCCACTTT. Translation: CASSGQGPLYNSPLHF.

The chain couples TRBV15 to TRBJ1-2; possibly TRBD1 for D (5 bases). Trimming took 0 bases from V and 3 from J, leaving 11 bases between them. Germline V CDR1 and CDR2: LNHNV, YYDKDF (reference sequence). The CDR3 consists of 15 residues. CDR3 sequence (DNA): TGTGCCACCAGCAGAGATGAGGGGAAGTACTATGGCTACACCTTC. It is translated as CATSRDEGKYYGYTF.

This clone was seen more than once but under ten times. The chain combines TRBV13 with TRBJ1-2, with D possibly TRBD1 on 5 matching bases. The V gene lost 4 bases and the J gene lost 3 bases, with 18 bases spanning the gap. The germline V gene has CDR1 PRHDT and CDR2 FYEKMQ (reference sequence). The CDR3 runs to 16 residues. The CDR3 region has the DNA TGTGCCAGCAGCTCGACCGGACGGCCGGGGGACTATGGCTACACCTTC. This translates into CASSSTGRPGDYGYTF.

The rearrangement links TRBV5-8 to TRBJ2-1, with D possibly being TRBD2 (6 bases). CDR3 length: 13 amino acids. V was cut by 8 bases and J by 9 bases, with 18 bases left in between. Germline lookup yields CDR1 SGHTS and CDR2 YDEGEE. This CDR3 reads CARAALNGGEQFF. The CDR3 DNA reads TGTGCCAGGGCCGCCTTAAACGGGGGTGAGCAGTTCTTC.

The CDR3 loop reads CASSPRGRGGTDTQYF. Here the CDR3 DNA reads TGTGCCAGCTCACCACGCGGCAGGGGTGGGACAGATACGCAGTATTTT. The chain links TRBV18 to TRBJ2-3; possible D gene TRBD1, 6 bases. The CDR3 extends over 16 amino acids. Germline values: CDR1 KGHSH, CDR2 LQKENI. V was cut by 1 base and J by 3 bases, with 14 bases left in between.

This clone was counted between two and nine times. This chain links TRBV5-4 with TRBJ1-6; D gene uncertain. The germline V gene has CDR1 SGHNT and CDR2 YYREEE (reference sequence). V lost 5 bases and J lost 4, with 13 bases in between. The CDR3 loop spans 15 amino acids. CDR3 amino acids: CASSLGAVYNSPLHF. The CDR3 DNA sequence: TGTGCCAGCAGTCTTGGTGCGGTTTATAATTCACCCCTCCACTTT.

J is TRBJ1-5 and V is TRBV7-2, with no clear D. Germline V CDR1 and CDR2: SGHTA, FQGNSA. V lost 6 bases to trimming and J lost 4 bases, with 13 bases between them. This CDR3 has 14 residues. The CDR3: CASRLGRRNQPQHF. The DNA for the CDR3 is TGTGCCAGCAGGCTTGGCAGGAGAAATCAGCCCCAGCATTTT.

The rearrangement links TRBV28 to TRBJ2-6, with D possibly called TRBD1 or TRBD2 (5 bases each). The CDR3 spans 16 residues. The ends were cut back, 10 bases at V and 0 bases at J, with 16 bases in the middle. Germline V gives CDR1 MDHEN, CDR2 SYDVKM. CDR3 region: CATGNVRGSGANVLTF. CDR3 in DNA: TGTGCCACCGGGAATGTGAGGGGCTCTGGGGCCAACGTCCTGACTTTC.

The chain is built from TRBV25-1 and TRBJ1-6; weak D call: TRBD1 (5 bases). The CDR3 spans 16 residues. CDR1 and CDR2 (germline): MGHDK, SYGVNS. V lost 3 bases and J 0 bases, leaving 9 bases between the germline ends. In DNA form, the CDR3 reads TGTGCCAGCAGTGACCAGGGAGACTCCTATAATTCACCCCTCCACTTT. Encoded protein: CASSDQGDSYNSPLHF.

This clone was seen more than once but under ten times. The chain employs TRBV2 and TRBJ2-7, with D uncertain. V was pared by 8 bases and J by 3 bases, with 14 bases between. Per germline, CDR1 SNHLY and CDR2 FYNNEI. The CDR3 runs 13 residues. CDR3 loop: CASQQRLGYEQYF. CDR3 nucleotides: TGTGCCAGCCAACAGCGTTTGGGCTACGAGCAGTACTTC.

The chain joins TRBV19 to TRBJ1-5, with 8 bases that match TRBD1. Unmatched junction bases numbered 8, after V lost 3 bases and J lost 7 bases. CDR3 length equals 15 residues. Germline V lookup: CDR1 LNHDA, CDR2 SQIVND (reference sequence). As DNA, the CDR3 is TGTGCCAGTAGTATGGGCAGGGGGCTTGGGCAGCCCCAGCATTTT. This codes for CASSMGRGLGQPQHF.

The chain couples TRBV5-1 to TRBJ2-1; D not certain. The CDR3 has 15 residues. In germline, CDR1 is SGHRS, CDR2 YFSETQ. Trimming removed 1 base from V and 6 bases from J, with 14 bases in between. CDR3 residues: CASSLRQVVGNEQFF. DNA for the CDR3: TGCGCCAGCAGCTTGAGGCAGGTGGTGGGCAATGAGCAGTTCTTC.